This is a list of T cell receptor beta chains from one sample in a study of tumor-infiltrating lymphocytes in oesophageal squamous cell carcinoma. One entry per CDR3 protein results from TCRdb running MiXCR on the PCR reads. The data show 7,100 or so distinct CDR3 sequences, about a sixth seen once. The sequenced sample consisted of blood. The receptors derive from a male donor with esophageal squamous cell carcinoma. The CDR3 runs from the conserved cysteine through the conserved F or W. D genes are given only for firm matches. Size is omitted from some rows. Given values are once, few, many or a class for expanded clones.

cdr3_length d_call clone_size j_call v_call cdr3_nt cdr3_aa
16 NA many TRBJ1-5 TRBV28 TGTGCCAGCAGTTACTGGGACGGATATAGCAATCAGCCCCAGCATTTT CASSYWDGYSNQPQHF
14 NA few TRBJ2-3 TRBV7-2 TGTGCCAGCAGCTCCCGGGCTACCACAGATACGCAGTATTTT CASSSRATTDTQYF
14 NA NA TRBJ1-3 TRBV2 TGTGCCAGCAGTGGGGGGTTTATTGGAAACACCATATATTTT CASSGGFIGNTIYF
14 NA NA TRBJ1-2 TRBV3-1 TGTGCCAGCAGCCAATGGGGGGCGACCTATGGCTACACCTTC CASSQWGATYGYTF
17 NA NA TRBJ2-1 TRBV5-1 TGCGCCAGCAGGAGTGACCGGGGCACTAGCTCCTACAATGAGCAGTTCTTC CASRSDRGTSSYNEQFF
16 NA many TRBJ2-2 TRBV6-6 TGTGCCAGCAGTTACTCTCGGGGGCTGGCCACCGGGGAGCTGTTTTTT CASSYSRGLATGELFF
13 TRBD1 NA TRBJ2-2 TRBV5-1 TGCGCCAGCGGGACAGGGGTCACCGGGGAGCTGTTTTTT CASGTGVTGELFF
11 NA NA TRBJ2-5 TRBV2 TGTGCCAGCACTCTTCCAGAGACCCAGTACTTC CASTLPETQYF
17 TRBD2 many TRBJ2-7 TRBV6-2/TRBV6-3 TGTGCCAGCAGTTACGTGGCGGGTAGCGGGTTCTCCGATGAGCAGTACTTC CASSYVAGSGFSDEQYF
14 NA medium-sized TRBJ2-5 TRBV6-1 TGTGCCAGCAGTGCCTCCCAGGCCAGCGAGACCCAGTACTTC CASSASQASETQYF
14 NA medium-sized TRBJ2-1 TRBV11-2 TGTGCCAGCAGCTTAGTAGCTAGCCACAATGAGCAGTTCTTC CASSLVASHNEQFF
15 TRBD1 many TRBJ1-2 TRBV5-4 TGTGCCAGCAGCTTGGTGGCACAGGGGACCTATGGCTACACCTTC CASSLVAQGTYGYTF